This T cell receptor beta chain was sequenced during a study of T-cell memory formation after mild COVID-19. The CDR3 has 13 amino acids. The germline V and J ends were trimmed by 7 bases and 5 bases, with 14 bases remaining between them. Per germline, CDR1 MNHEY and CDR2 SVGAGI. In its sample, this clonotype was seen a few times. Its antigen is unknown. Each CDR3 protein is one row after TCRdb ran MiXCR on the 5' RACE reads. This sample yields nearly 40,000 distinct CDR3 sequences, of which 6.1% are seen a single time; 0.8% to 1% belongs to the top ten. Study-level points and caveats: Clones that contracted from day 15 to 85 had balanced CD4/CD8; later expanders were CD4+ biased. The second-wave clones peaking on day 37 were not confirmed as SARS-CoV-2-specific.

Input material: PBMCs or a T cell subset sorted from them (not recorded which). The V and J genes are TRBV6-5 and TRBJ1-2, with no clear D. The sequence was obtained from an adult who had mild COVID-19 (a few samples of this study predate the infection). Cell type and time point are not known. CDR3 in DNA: TGTGCCAGCACCCCCGGGCAGTCTTATGGCTACACCTTC. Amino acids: CASTPGQSYGYTF.